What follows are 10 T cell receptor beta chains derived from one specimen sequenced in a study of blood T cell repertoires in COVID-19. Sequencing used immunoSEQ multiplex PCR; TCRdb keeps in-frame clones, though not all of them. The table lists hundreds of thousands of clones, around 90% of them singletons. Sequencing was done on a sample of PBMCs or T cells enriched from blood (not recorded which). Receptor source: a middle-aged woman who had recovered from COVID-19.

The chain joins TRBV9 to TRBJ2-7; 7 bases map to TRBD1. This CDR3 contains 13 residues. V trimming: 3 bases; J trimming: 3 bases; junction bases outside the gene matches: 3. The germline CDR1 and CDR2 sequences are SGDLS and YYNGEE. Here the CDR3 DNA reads TGTGCCAGCAGCGCGAGACAGGGCTACGAGCAGTACTTC. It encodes CASSARQGYEQYF.

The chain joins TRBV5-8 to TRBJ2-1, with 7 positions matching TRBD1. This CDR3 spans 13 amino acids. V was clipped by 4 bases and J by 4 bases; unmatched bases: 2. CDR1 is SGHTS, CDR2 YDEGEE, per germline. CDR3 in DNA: TGTGCCAGCAGCCGGGACAGATACAATGAGCAGTTCTTC. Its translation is CASSRDRYNEQFF.

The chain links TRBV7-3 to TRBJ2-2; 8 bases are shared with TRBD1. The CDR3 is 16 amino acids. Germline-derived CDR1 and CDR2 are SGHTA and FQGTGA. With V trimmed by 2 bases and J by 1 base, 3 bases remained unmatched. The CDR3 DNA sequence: TGTGCCAGCAGCTTATCCGGGACAGGGAACACCGGGGAGCTGTTTTTT. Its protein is CASSLSGTGNTGELFF. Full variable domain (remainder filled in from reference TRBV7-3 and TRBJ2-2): GAGVSQTPSNKVTEKGKYVELRCDPISGHTALYWYRQSLGQGPEFLIYFQGTGAADDSGLPNDRFFAVRPEGSVSTLKIQRTERGDSAVYLCASSLSGTGNTGELFFGEGSRLTVL.

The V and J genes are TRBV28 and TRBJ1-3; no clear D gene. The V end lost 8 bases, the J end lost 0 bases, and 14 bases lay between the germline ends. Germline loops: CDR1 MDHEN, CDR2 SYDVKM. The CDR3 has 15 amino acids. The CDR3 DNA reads TGTGCCAGCGGAACCGGGGTAAACTCTGGAAACACCATATATTTT. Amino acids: CASGTGVNSGNTIYF.

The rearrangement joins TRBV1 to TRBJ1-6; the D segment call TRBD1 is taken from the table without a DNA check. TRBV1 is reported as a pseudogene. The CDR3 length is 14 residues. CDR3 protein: CTSGGYREHSPLHF. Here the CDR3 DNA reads TGCACCAGCGGGGGTTACAGGGAACATTCACCCCTCCACTTT.

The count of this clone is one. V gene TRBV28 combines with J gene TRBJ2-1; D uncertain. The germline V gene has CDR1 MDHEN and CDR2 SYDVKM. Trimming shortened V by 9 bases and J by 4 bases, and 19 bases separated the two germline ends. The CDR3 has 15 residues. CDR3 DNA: TGTGCCAGTCAGACTTTAGTACTGTTATACAATGAGCAGTTCTTC. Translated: CASQTLVLLYNEQFF.

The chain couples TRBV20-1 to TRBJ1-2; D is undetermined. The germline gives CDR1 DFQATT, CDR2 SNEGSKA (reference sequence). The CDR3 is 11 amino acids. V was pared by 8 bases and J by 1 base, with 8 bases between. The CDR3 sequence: CSTTVNYGYTF. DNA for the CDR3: TGCAGTACCACAGTTAACTATGGCTACACCTTC.

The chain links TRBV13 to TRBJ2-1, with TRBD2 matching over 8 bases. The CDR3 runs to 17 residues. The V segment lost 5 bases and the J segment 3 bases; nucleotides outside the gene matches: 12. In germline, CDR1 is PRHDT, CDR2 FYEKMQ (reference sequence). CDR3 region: CASSPRIGSGIYNEQFF. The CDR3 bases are TGTGCCAGCAGCCCCCGGATCGGTAGCGGGATCTACAATGAGCAGTTCTTC.

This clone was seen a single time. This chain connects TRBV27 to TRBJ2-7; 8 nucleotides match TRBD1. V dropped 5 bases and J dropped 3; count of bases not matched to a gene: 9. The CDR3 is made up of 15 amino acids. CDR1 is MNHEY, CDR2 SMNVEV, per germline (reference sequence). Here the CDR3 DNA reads TGTGCCAGCAGTCTCCGACCTGGACAGGGCTACGAGCAGTACTTC. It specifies CASSLRPGQGYEQYF.

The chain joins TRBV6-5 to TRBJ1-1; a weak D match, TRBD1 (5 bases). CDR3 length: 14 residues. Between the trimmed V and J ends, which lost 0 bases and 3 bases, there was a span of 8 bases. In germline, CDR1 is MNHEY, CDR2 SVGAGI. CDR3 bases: TGTGCCAGCAGTTACTCGGGGGGGGACACTGAAGCTTTCTTT. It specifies CASSYSGGDTEAFF.